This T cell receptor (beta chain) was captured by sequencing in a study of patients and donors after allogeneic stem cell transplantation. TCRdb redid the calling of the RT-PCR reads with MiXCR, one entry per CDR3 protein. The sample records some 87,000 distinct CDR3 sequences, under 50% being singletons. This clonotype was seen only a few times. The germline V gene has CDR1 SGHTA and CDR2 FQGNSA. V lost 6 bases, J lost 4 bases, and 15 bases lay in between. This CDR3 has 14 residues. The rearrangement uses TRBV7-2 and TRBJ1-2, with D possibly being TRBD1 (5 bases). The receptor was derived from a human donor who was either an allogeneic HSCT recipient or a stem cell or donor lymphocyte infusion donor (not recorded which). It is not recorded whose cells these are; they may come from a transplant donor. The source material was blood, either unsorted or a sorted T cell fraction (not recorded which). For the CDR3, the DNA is TGTGCCAGCAGACAGCCGGGGGGAACCTATGGCTACACCTTC. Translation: CASRQPGGTYGYTF.